These T cell receptor beta chains were read from a single sample in a study of beta chain features in type 1 diabetes. This table comes from immunoSEQ multiplex PCR, and its TCRdb copy is limited to in-frame clones, with some not included. The table includes under 300,000 clones, approximately 16% detected once. The specimen sequenced was naive CD4+ T cells from blood. These receptors were collected from a man younger than 40 with type 1 diabetes. The CDR3 runs from the conserved cysteine through the conserved F or W. D genes are given only for firm matches. Clone sizes are given selectively: once, few, many, or a class where the clone is expanded.

V	J	D	size	CDR3	DNA
TRBV10-3	TRBJ2-7	TRBD2	-	CAITGLAGAYEQYF	TGTGCCATCACCGGACTAGCGGGAGCCTACGAGCAGTACTTC
TRBV29-1	TRBJ2-1	TRBD2	-	CSVERLAGVSSYNEQFF	TGCAGCGTTGAACGGCTAGCGGGAGTTAGCTCCTACAATGAGCAGTTCTTC
TRBV4-1	TRBJ2-7	TRBD2	-	CASSQGFGPGTIYYEQYF	TGCGCCAGCAGCCAAGGATTTGGTCCGGGGACTATATACTACGAGCAGTACTTC
TRBV28	TRBJ2-7	TRBD1	-	CASRGTGASGEQYF	TGTGCCAGCAGGGGGACAGGGGCGTCAGGCGAGCAGTACTTC
TRBV7-9	TRBJ2-1	-	-	CASSVKSAEQFF	TGTGCCAGCAGCGTAAAGTCCGCTGAGCAGTTCTTC
TRBV25-1	TRBJ2-2	-	-	CASSGLAGELFF	TGTGCCAGCAGCGGTTTGGCCGGGGAGCTGTTTTTT
TRBV5-1	TRBJ2-5	-	-	CASSRQQETQYF	TGCGCCAGCAGCCGCCAGCAAGAGACCCAGTACTTC
TRBV30	TRBJ1-4	TRBD1	-	CAWSVGGTGEKLFF	TGTGCCTGGAGTGTGGGAGGGACAGGCGAAAAACTGTTTTTT
TRBV30	TRBJ2-4	-	few	CAWRFEGNIQYF	TGTGCCTGGAGGTTCGAGGGGAACATTCAGTACTTC
TRBV5-1	TRBJ2-5	-	few	CASSLRQGYQETQYF	TGCGCCAGCAGCTTAAGGCAGGGCTACCAAGAGACCCAGTACTTC
TRBV9	TRBJ2-1	-	few	CASGLEGPEQFF	TGTGCCAGCGGTCTCGAGGGGCCTGAGCAGTTCTTC
TRBV30	TRBJ2-1	TRBD2	-	CAWRLAGVYNEQFF	TGTGCCTGGAGACTAGCGGGAGTCTACAATGAGCAGTTCTTC
TRBV6-6	TRBJ2-1	-	-	CASSRRQANEQFF	TGTGCCAGCAGTCGAAGACAGGCCAATGAGCAGTTCTTC
TRBV28	TRBJ2-7	-	-	CASSLAGYEQYF	TGTGCCAGCAGTTTAGCAGGGTACGAGCAGTACTTC
TRBV4-1	TRBJ1-1	-	few	CASSQVGRGTEAFF	TGCGCCAGCAGCCAAGTAGGCAGGGGCACTGAAGCTTTCTTT
TRBV27	TRBJ2-4	-	-	CASSLSRDLNIQYF	TGTGCCAGCAGTTTATCACGGGACCTAAACATTCAGTACTTC
TRBV19	TRBJ2-5	-	few	CASSPTPDSRMETQYF	TGTGCCAGTAGTCCAACTCCGGACAGTCGTATGGAGACCCAGTACTTC
TRBV4-3	TRBJ1-2	-	-	CASSQEQDGYTF	TGCGCCAGCAGCCAAGAACAGGATGGCTACACCTTC
TRBV5-1	TRBJ2-3	TRBD1	few	CASSRGQGPDTQYF	TGCGCCAGCAGCCGTGGACAGGGACCAGATACGCAGTATTTT
TRBV6-1	TRBJ1-5	TRBD1	-	CASTTGDNQPQHF	TGTGCCAGTACCACAGGGGACAATCAGCCCCAGCATTTT
TRBV28	TRBJ2-1	TRBD2	-	CASSGEPAGGNNEQFF	TGTGCCAGCTCTGGGGAGCCAGCGGGAGGTAACAATGAGCAGTTCTTC
TRBV29-1	TRBJ2-4	TRBD1	-	CSVEDLEGRGGTGDIAKNIQYF	TGCAGCGTTGAAGATCTCGAAGGAAGAGGTGGGACAGGGGATATAGCCAAAAACATTCAGTACTTC
TRBV6-5	TRBJ2-7	-	-	CASSYSGTYEQYF	TGTGCCAGCAGTTACTCGGGAACCTACGAGCAGTACTTC
TRBV6-4	TRBJ1-1	-	-	CASTTNTEAFF	TGTGCCAGCACTACTAACACTGAAGCTTTCTTT
TRBV4-1	TRBJ1-1	-	few	CASSQDRIVIF	TGCGCCAGCAGCCAAGATCGTATCGTCATCTTT
TRBV7-9	TRBJ1-2	TRBD1	few	CASSWGQGLYGYTF	TGTGCCAGCAGCTGGGGACAGGGACTCTATGGCTACACCTTC
TRBV4-1	TRBJ2-7	-	-	CASSQEMVTRYEQYF	TGCGCCAGCAGCCAAGAGATGGTAACGAGGTACGAGCAGTACTTC
TRBV2	TRBJ2-3	TRBD2	-	CASSPRGGSRADTQYF	TGTGCCAGCAGCCCACGTGGCGGGAGCAGGGCAGATACGCAGTATTTT